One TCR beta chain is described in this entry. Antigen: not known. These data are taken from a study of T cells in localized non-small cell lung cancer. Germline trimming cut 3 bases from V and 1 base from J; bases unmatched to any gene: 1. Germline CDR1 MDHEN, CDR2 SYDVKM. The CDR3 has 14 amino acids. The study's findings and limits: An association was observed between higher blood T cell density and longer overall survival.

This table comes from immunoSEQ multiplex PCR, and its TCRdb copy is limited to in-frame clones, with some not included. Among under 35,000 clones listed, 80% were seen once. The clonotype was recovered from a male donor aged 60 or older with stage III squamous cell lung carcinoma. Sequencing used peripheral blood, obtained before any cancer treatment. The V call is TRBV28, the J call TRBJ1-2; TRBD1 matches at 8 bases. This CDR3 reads CASSLDRVNYGYTF. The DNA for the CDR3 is TGTGCCAGCAGTTTGGACAGGGTTAACTATGGCTACACCTTC.